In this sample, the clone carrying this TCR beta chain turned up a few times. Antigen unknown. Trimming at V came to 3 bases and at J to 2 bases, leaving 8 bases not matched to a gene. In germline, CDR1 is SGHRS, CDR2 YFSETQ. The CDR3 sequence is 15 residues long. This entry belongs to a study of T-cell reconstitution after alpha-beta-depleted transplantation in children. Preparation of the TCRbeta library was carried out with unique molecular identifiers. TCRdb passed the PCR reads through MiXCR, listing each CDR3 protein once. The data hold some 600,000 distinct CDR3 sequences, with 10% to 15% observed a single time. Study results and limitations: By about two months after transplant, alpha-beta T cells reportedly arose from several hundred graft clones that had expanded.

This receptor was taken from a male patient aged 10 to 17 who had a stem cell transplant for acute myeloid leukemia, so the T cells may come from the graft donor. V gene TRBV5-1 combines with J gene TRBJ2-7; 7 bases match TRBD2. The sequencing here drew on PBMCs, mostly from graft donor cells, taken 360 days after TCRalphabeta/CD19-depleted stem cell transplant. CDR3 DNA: TGCGCCAGCAGCTACCTAGCGGTATCAACCTACGAGCAGTACTTC. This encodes CASSYLAVSTYEQYF.